The rows below give T cell receptor beta chains drawn from one sample of a study of cytomegalovirus exposure and HLA in healthy donors. Sequencing used immunoSEQ multiplex PCR; TCRdb keeps in-frame clones, though not all of them. The sample yields 180,000 or so clones, about 82% seen once. Sequenced input: PBMCs. These TCRs come from a woman in her 30s in good health and CMV-seronegative. CDR3s include the opening cysteine and the closing phenylalanine or tryptophan. The D gene is left open where the match is weak. Not every row has a clone size; where given, it reads once, few, many or a size class.

v_call	clone_size	d_call	j_call	cdr3_length	cdr3_nt	cdr3_aa
TRBV6-1	NA	NA	TRBJ1-2	13	TGTGCCAGCAGTGGCAATTGGCCCTATGGCTACACCTTC	CASSGNWPYGYTF
TRBV4-3	NA	NA	TRBJ2-1	13	TGCGCCAGCAGCGTAAGTTTAGCGGATGAGCAGTTCTTC	CASSVSLADEQFF
TRBV2	NA	NA	TRBJ1-2	15	TGTGCCAGCCGAACAGGGTCTGTAAGAACTTATGGCTACACCTTC	CASRTGSVRTYGYTF
TRBV7-2	NA	TRBD2	TRBJ2-2	14	TGTGCCAGCAGCTTAGTAGCGGGGGCCGGGGAGCTGTTTTTT	CASSLVAGAGELFF
TRBV9	NA	TRBD2	TRBJ2-5	13	TGTGCCAGCGCCCGGGGGGGCACAGAGACCCAGTACTTC	CASARGGTETQYF
TRBV7-6	NA	TRBD1	TRBJ1-1	15	TGTGCCAGCAGCTTAGCGGGACAGTCCATCGGTGAAGCTTTCTTT	CASSLAGQSIGEAFF
TRBV7-2	NA	TRBD2	TRBJ2-3	15	TGTGCCAGCAGCTTCCAGCGGGGGGGCACAGATACGCAGTATTTT	CASSFQRGGTDTQYF
TRBV2	NA	NA	TRBJ2-2	15	TGTGCCAGCAGTTTTTTACAGGGTGTCGTCGGGGAGCTGTTTTTT	CASSFLQGVVGELFF
TRBV19	NA	TRBD2	TRBJ2-1	14	TGTGCCAGTAGTCTAGGACTAGCGGACAATGAGCAGTTCTTC	CASSLGLADNEQFF
TRBV7-2	NA	NA	TRBJ1-6	17	TGTGCCAGCAGCTTAGCGGGACTGCACTCCTATAATTCACCCCTCCACTTT	CASSLAGLHSYNSPLHF
TRBV9	NA	TRBD2	TRBJ2-5	17	TGTGCCAGCAGCGTAGGGGGACTAGCGGGATCCCAAGAGACCCAGTACTTC	CASSVGGLAGSQETQYF
TRBV5-1	few	NA	TRBJ1-4	16	TGCGCCAGCAGCTTGGAGGGGAATCCCAGGGGTGAAAAACTGTTTTTT	CASSLEGNPRGEKLFF
TRBV5-1	NA	NA	TRBJ1-1	13	TGCGCCAGCAGCTTGGGTTCTGACACTGAAGCTTTCTTT	CASSLGSDTEAFF
TRBV4-3	NA	TRBD1	TRBJ1-2	15	TGCGCCAGCAGCCAAAACCAGGGACAGGGATATGGCTACACCTTC	CASSQNQGQGYGYTF
TRBV5-4	NA	NA	TRBJ2-7	17	TGTGCCAGCAGCTCCGGAAGGGGGATAGGACCCTCCTACGAGCAGTACTTC	CASSSGRGIGPSYEQYF
TRBV25-1	NA	TRBD1	TRBJ1-6	14	TGTGCCAGCAGAGGGACAGCAAACAATTCACCCCTCCACTTT	CASRGTANNSPLHF
TRBV7-9	NA	TRBD1	TRBJ1-2	15	TGTGCCAGCAGCTCTTGGGACAGGGATAACTATGGCTACACCTTC	CASSSWDRDNYGYTF
TRBV5-1	NA	NA	TRBJ1-1	13	TGCGCCAGCAGCCAGGACAGTAACACTGAAGCTTTCTTT	CASSQDSNTEAFF
TRBV6-5	NA	NA	TRBJ2-5	15	TGTGCCAGCAGAGATAATAGCCTCCACCAAGAGACCCAGTACTTC	CASRDNSLHQETQYF
TRBV7-2	NA	NA	TRBJ1-2	15	TGTGCCAGCAGCTTAGCGGGCAGTCCAAAATATGGCTACACCTTC	CASSLAGSPKYGYTF
TRBV30	NA	TRBD1	TRBJ1-1	12	TGTGCCGGGGACAGGATGAACACTGAAGCTTTCTTT	CAGDRMNTEAFF
TRBV7-2	NA	TRBD1	TRBJ2-3	14	TGTGCCAGCAGCAGGGACAGGGGGGCAGATACGCAGTATTTT	CASSRDRGADTQYF
TRBV6-5	NA	NA	TRBJ1-6	15	TGTGCCAGCAGTAACTCCGGGAACAGATGGGCACCCCTCCACTTT	CASSNSGNRWAPLHF
TRBV9	many	TRBD1	TRBJ1-3	16	TGTGCCAGCAGCGTAGCTAACAGGGGCTCTGGAAACACCATATATTTT	CASSVANRGSGNTIYF
TRBV27	NA	TRBD1	TRBJ1-1	17	TGTGCCAGCAGATTAAAGCCACAGGGGGCTTTGAACACTGAAGCTTTCTTT	CASRLKPQGALNTEAFF
TRBV6-4	once	NA	TRBJ2-1	14	TGTGCCAGCAGGAGGGACTCAGTTGGTATTGAGCAGTTCTTC	CASRRDSVGIEQFF
TRBV10-3	once	TRBD1	TRBJ1-3	16	TGTGCCATCAGTGAGTGGGACAGGGGGCTTGGAAACACCATATATTTT	CAISEWDRGLGNTIYF